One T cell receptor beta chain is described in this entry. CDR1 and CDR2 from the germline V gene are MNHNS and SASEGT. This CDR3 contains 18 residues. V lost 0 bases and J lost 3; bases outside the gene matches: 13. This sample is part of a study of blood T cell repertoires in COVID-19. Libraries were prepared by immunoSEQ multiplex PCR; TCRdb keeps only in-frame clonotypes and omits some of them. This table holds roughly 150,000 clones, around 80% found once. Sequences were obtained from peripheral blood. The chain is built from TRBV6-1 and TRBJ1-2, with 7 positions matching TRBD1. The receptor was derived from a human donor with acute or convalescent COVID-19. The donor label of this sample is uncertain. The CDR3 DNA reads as TGTGCCAGCAGTGAAGCGGAAGGTGGGGCCAGGGGGTACTATGGCTACACCTTC. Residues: CASSEAEGGARGYYGYTF.